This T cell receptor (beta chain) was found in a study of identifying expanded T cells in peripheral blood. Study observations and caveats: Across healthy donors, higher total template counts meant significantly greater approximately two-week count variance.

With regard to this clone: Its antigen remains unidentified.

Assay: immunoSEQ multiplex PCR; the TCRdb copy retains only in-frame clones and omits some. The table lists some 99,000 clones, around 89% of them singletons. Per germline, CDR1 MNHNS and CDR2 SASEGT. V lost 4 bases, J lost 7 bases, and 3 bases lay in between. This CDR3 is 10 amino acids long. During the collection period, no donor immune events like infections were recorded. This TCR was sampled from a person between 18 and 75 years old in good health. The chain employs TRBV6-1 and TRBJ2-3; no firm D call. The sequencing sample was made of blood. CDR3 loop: CASSGYTQYF. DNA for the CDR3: TGTGCCAGCAGTGGGTATACGCAGTATTTT.